The 27 T cell receptor beta chains presented below share a single source sample, sequenced in a study of T cells in Graves' hyperthyroidism and ophthalmopathy. TCR beta CDR3 regions were amplified from RNA transcripts. RT-PCR in the first round (using the HTBI primer set) targeted the TCR CDR3. A single record per CDR3 protein comes from TCRdb applying MiXCR to the multiplex PCR reads. The sample includes about 280,000 distinct CDR3 sequences, less than 30% of them seen just once. Material for sequencing was blood. Every receptor here comes from a man between 35 and 55 years old with Graves' hyperthyroidism that later progressed to Graves' ophthalmopathy.

This clonotype was seen many times. The CDR3 DNA is TGTGCCTGGAGTTGGAGGGGGGGAGTTTCTGAAGCTTTCTTT. Protein product: CAWSWRGGVSEAFF. The chain joins TRBV30 to TRBJ1-1; D may be TRBD1 (6 bases). The CDR3 is 14 residues long. Germline CDR1 GTSNPN, CDR2 SVGIG (reference sequence). Trimming removed 2 bases at V and 6 bases at J, with 16 bases between.

This clonotype came up many times. The V and J genes are TRBV6-2 or TRBV6-3 and TRBJ1-1; 11 bases line up with TRBD1. In germline, CDR1 is MNHEY, CDR2 SVGEGT. Unmatched junction bases numbered 6, after V lost 5 bases and J lost 7 bases. The CDR3 has 14 residues. The CDR3 coding sequence is TGTGCCAGCAGTCGGGACAGGGGGATCGGTGAAGCTTTCTTT. It codes for CASSRDRGIGEAFF.

The chain couples TRBV6-1 to TRBJ1-2, with D uncertain. The CDR3 is 13 residues long. Trimming cost V 3 bases and J 4 bases, with 9 bases left between them. CDR1 is MNHNS, CDR2 SASEGT, per germline. The CDR3 nucleotides read TGTGCCAGCAGTGACCCAGCGGCCTATGGCTACACCTTC. It translates to CASSDPAAYGYTF.

The table lists this clonotype with many counts. The rearrangement uses TRBV7-2 and TRBJ1-1; the D is unclear. The CDR3 is 13 residues long. V shed 2 bases and J shed 7 bases, with 11 bases lying between them. The V gene's germline CDR1 is SGHTA and CDR2 FQGNSA. The CDR3 coding sequence is TGTGCCAGCAGCTTAAGTAGGGCGGGTGAAGCTTTCTTT. Protein: CASSLSRAGEAFF.

This clonotype was seen only a few times. This chain links TRBV28 with TRBJ1-2; possibly TRBD1 for D (5 bases). The CDR3 contains 14 residues. Per germline, CDR1 MDHEN and CDR2 SYDVKM. Trimming took 6 bases from V and 4 from J, leaving 15 bases between them. Here the CDR3 reads CASSRDPGGYGYTF. Here the CDR3 DNA reads TGTGCCAGCAGCCGGGACCCAGGAGGCTATGGCTACACCTTC.

The chain uses TRBV11-3 and TRBJ1-1; the D gene is possibly TRBD1 (5 bases). CDR1 SGHNT and CDR2 YENEEA come from the germline V gene. The CDR3 runs 13 residues. V was trimmed by 4 bases and J by 2 bases, leaving 8 bases between them. The DNA for the CDR3 is TGTGCCAGCAGCTGGACACTAAACACTGAAGCTTTCTTT. Its protein product is CASSWTLNTEAFF.

This sequence joins TRBV24-1 and TRBJ2-7; D may be TRBD1 or TRBD2 (5 bases each). The CDR3 sequence is 15 residues long. The V gene lost 6 bases and the J gene lost 9 bases, with 23 bases spanning the gap. CDR1 KGHDR and CDR2 SFDVKD come from the germline V gene. The CDR3, as DNA: TGTGCCACCAGTAGATCCGGGACGCAGCTTGCGGGGCAGTACTTC. Translation: CATSRSGTQLAGQYF.

This clonotype was detected many times. The chain couples TRBV10-3 to TRBJ1-6; the D gene is possibly TRBD1 (5 bases). Germline V lookup: CDR1 ENHRY, CDR2 SYGVKD. This CDR3 has 17 amino acids. Trimming left V 0 bases short and J 7 bases short, with 16 bases between. In DNA, the CDR3 is TGTGCCATCAGTGAGTCGGCGAGGGGACGGGAAAATTCACCCCTCCACTTT. Its translation: CAISESARGRENSPLHF.

This clonotype was seen repeatedly, ten times or more. The chain couples TRBV11-2 to TRBJ1-5; D uncertain. The CDR3 totals 14 residues. Germline V gene sequence: CDR1 SGHAT, CDR2 FQNNGV. Trimming took off 5 bases at V and 4 bases at J, with 12 bases between the two ends. The CDR3 sequence is CASSPYGGNQPQHF. In DNA, the CDR3 is TGTGCCAGCAGCCCATACGGAGGGAATCAGCCCCAGCATTTT.

This clonotype was seen at least ten times. The chain employs TRBV6-5 and TRBJ1-1; D possibly corresponds to TRBD1 (5 bases). Germline V gives CDR1 MNHEY, CDR2 SVGAGI. This CDR3 is built from 16 residues. Trimming pared 0 bases from V and 2 bases from J, leaving 13 bases between. The chain's CDR3 is CASSYSGGLSNTEAFF. In nucleotides, the CDR3 is TGTGCCAGCAGTTACTCCGGGGGGTTGAGCAACACTGAAGCTTTCTTT.

In this sample, this clonotype turned up many times. The chain couples TRBV20-1 to TRBJ2-2, with TRBD2 matching 9 bases. The V gene's germline CDR1 is DFQATT and CDR2 SNEGSKA (reference sequence). V lost 4 bases, J lost 4 bases, and 4 bases stayed unmatched. This CDR3 is 14 amino acids long. As DNA, the CDR3 is TGCAGTGCTACCCTAGCGGGACTCACCGGGGAGCTGTTTTTT. Translating it yields CSATLAGLTGELFF.

This clonotype has ten or more counts. The DNA of the CDR3 is TGCGCCAGCAGCCAAGATATCCAGGGTATGACCTACGAGCAGTACTTC. Its translation: CASSQDIQGMTYEQYF. The chain uses TRBV4-1 and TRBJ2-7; a weak D match, TRBD1 (5 bases). The CDR3 runs to 16 residues. V was clipped by 0 bases and J by 2 bases, with 14 bases between them. The germline V gene encodes CDR1 MGHRA and CDR2 YSYEKL.

This clonotype has at least ten counts. This CDR3 reads CASSLVSGREQFF. CDR3 coding DNA: TGTGCCAGCAGCTTAGTTTCTGGGCGTGAGCAGTTCTTC. The chain uses TRBV7-2 and TRBJ2-1; D not resolved. Germline-derived CDR1 and CDR2 are SGHTA and FQGNSA. This CDR3 region has 13 residues. V lost 1 base, J lost 9 bases, and 10 bases lay in between.

This rearrangement joins TRBV12-3 or TRBV12-4 to TRBJ2-2; 13 nucleotides align to TRBD2. With V trimmed by 3 bases and J by 5 bases, 9 bases remained unmatched. CDR3 size: 18 residues. The CDR3 is CASSFTSGRAGETGELFF. The CDR3, as DNA: TGTGCCAGCAGTTTTACTAGCGGGAGGGCCGGGGAAACCGGGGAGCTGTTTTTT.

This clonotype has ten or more counts. The genes are TRBV6-1 and TRBJ1-2, with D unresolved. The CDR3 is 13 residues long. V lost 1 base and J 2 bases, leaving 5 bases between the germline ends. CDR1 MNHNS and CDR2 SASEGT come from the germline V gene. CDR3 sequence: CASSEGLNYGYTF. The DNA for the CDR3 is TGTGCCAGCAGTGAAGGACTGAACTATGGCTACACCTTC.

This clonotype was recorded many times. V usage is TRBV12-3 or TRBV12-4 and J usage is TRBJ2-5, with D maybe TRBD1 (6 bases). The CDR3 runs to 13 residues. Trimming pared 7 bases from V and 4 bases from J, leaving 13 bases between. This CDR3 is CASTLQGSETQYF. CDR3 nucleotide sequence: TGTGCCAGCACCCTTCAGGGGTCAGAGACCCAGTACTTC.

This clonotype was counted many times. This chain joins TRBV25-1 and TRBJ1-2; 9 bases map to TRBD1. Losses at the gene ends were 4 bases for V and 8 bases for J; bases not matched to a gene: 5. The CDR3 runs 13 residues. Germline V gene sequence: CDR1 MGHDK, CDR2 SYGVNS. In nucleotides, the CDR3 is TGTGCCAGCAGTGCGGGACAGGGCTACGGCTACACCTTC. Translated, it gives CASSAGQGYGYTF.

Many counts were recorded for this clonotype. V is TRBV15 and J is TRBJ2-7; weak D call: TRBD2 (5 bases). This CDR3 spans 13 amino acids. V gave up 1 base and J gave up 6 bases, with 10 bases separating them. The germline gives CDR1 LNHNV, CDR2 YYDKDF (reference sequence). The DNA of the CDR3 is TGTGCCACCAGCAGAGTGGCTAGCTCCGAGCAGTACTTC. This translates into CATSRVASSEQYF.

There are many counts of this clonotype. This chain joins TRBV29-1 and TRBJ1-3; TRBD1 might be the D (5 bases). V was shortened by 3 bases and J by 7 bases, with 13 bases between the two germline ends. The CDR3 has 13 residues. Germline CDR1 and CDR2: SQVTM and ANQGSEA. CDR3 in DNA: TGCAGCGTTGATAAGCCGGGGACGAACACCATATATTTT. Translating gives CSVDKPGTNTIYF.

This clonotype was observed many times. The chain has TRBV7-9 and TRBJ1-1; D remains ambiguous. The germline V and J ends were trimmed by 8 bases and 3 bases, with 7 bases remaining between them. Germline V gives CDR1 SEHNR, CDR2 FQNEAQ (reference sequence). The CDR3 contains 11 residues. This CDR3 reads CASQIDTEAFF. The CDR3 nucleotides are TGTGCCAGCCAGATAGACACTGAAGCTTTCTTT.

This chain links TRBV10-3 with TRBJ2-7; tentatively, D is TRBD1 (5 bases). The V end lost 6 bases, the J end lost 2 bases, and 5 bases lay between the germline ends. This CDR3 contains 11 residues. CDR1 and CDR2 from the germline V gene are ENHRY and SYGVKD. The CDR3 protein is CAIRQAYEQYF. For the CDR3, the DNA is TGTGCCATCAGACAGGCCTACGAGCAGTACTTC.

The chain combines TRBV6-1 with TRBJ1-3; 10 positions agree with TRBD1. Germline-derived CDR1 and CDR2 are MNHNS and SASEGT. The CDR3 has 14 residues. Germline trimming cut 6 bases from V and 3 bases from J; bases unmatched to any gene: 2. The CDR3 region has the DNA TGTGCCAGCAGAGGACAGGGGGTTGGAAACACCATATATTTT. As protein: CASRGQGVGNTIYF.

This clonotype was seen ten or more times. J is TRBJ1-1 and V is TRBV7-6; D may be TRBD1 (6 bases). The ends were cut back, 1 base at V and 6 bases at J, with 9 bases in the middle. Germline CDR1 and CDR2: SGHVS and FNYEAQ. The CDR3 extends over 13 amino acids. CDR3: CASSLGGAPEAFF. The DNA of the CDR3 is TGTGCCAGCAGCTTAGGGGGGGCGCCTGAAGCTTTCTTT.

Ten or more counts support this clonotype. The chain carries TRBV12-3 or TRBV12-4 and TRBJ1-1; D unresolved. V was trimmed by 6 bases and J by 5 bases, leaving 13 bases between them. This CDR3 is 13 amino acids long. This CDR3 is CASSPRLDTEAFF. CDR3 in DNA: TGTGCCAGCAGCCCCCGACTGGATACTGAAGCTTTCTTT.

In its sample, this clonotype was seen many times. The J gene is TRBJ2-4, the V gene TRBV19; D uncertain. V was clipped by 5 bases and J by 0 bases, with 8 bases between them. Germline V CDR1 and CDR2: LNHDA, SQIVND (reference sequence). The CDR3 spans 14 residues. DNA for the CDR3: TGTGCCAGTAGTTGGGCATCAGCCAAAAACATTCAGTACTTC. This gives the protein CASSWASAKNIQYF.

This clonotype was observed many times. The V call is TRBV2, the J call TRBJ1-5; no firm D call. The V gene lost 7 bases and the J gene lost 2 bases, with 12 bases spanning the gap. This CDR3 contains 14 residues. In germline, CDR1 is SNHLY, CDR2 FYNNEI. CDR3 in DNA: TGTGCCAGCAACTCGGGTTTTGGCAATCAGCCCCAGCATTTT. This translates into CASNSGFGNQPQHF.

This clonotype occurred many times. The chain is built from TRBV27 and TRBJ2-1, with 7 positions matching TRBD2. The V and J ends lost 6 bases and 2 bases, in that order; junction bases with no gene match: 7. The CDR3 runs to 15 residues. CDR1 is MNHEY, CDR2 SMNVEV, per germline (reference sequence). CDR3 sequence (DNA): TGTGCCAGCAGCAGAGCGGGACTGGCCTACAATGAGCAGTTCTTC. It is translated as CASSRAGLAYNEQFF.